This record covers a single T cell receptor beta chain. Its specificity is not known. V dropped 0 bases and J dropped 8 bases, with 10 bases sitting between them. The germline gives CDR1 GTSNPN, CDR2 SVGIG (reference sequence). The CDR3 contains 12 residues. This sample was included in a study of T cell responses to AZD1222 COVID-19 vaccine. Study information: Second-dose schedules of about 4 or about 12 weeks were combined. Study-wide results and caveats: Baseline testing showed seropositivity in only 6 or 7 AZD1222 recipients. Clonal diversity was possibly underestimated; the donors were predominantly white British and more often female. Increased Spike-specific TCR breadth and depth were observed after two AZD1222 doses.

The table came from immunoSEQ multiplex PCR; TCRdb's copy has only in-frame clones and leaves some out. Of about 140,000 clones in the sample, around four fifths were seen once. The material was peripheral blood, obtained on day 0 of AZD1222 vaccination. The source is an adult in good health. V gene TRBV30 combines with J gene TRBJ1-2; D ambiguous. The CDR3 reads CAWSVGVGGYTF. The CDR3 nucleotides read TGTGCCTGGAGTGTTGGTGTCGGGGGCTACACCTTC.